This entry lists 27 T cell receptor beta chains sequenced from one sample in a study of blood T cell repertoires in COVID-19. Here immunoSEQ multiplex PCR was the method, and the copy in TCRdb shows in-frame clones only, minus some. The data show approximately 84,000 clones, roughly 77% seen once. The sequencing input was peripheral blood. These TCRs come from a man between 50 and 59 years old with active or convalescent COVID-19.

The V and J genes are TRBV6-5 and TRBJ1-1; maybe TRBD1 (5 bases). This CDR3 contains 14 residues. V was trimmed by 2 bases and J by 2 bases, leaving 9 bases between them. The germline gives CDR1 MNHEY, CDR2 SVGAGI. The chain's CDR3 is CASSYDSPNTEAFF. CDR3 DNA sequence: TGTGCCAGCAGTTACGACAGTCCTAACACTGAAGCTTTCTTT.

In this sample, this clone turned up a few times. J is TRBJ2-5 and V is TRBV10-3, with 11 bases that match TRBD1. The CDR3 consists of 15 residues. The trim removed 2 bases at V and 5 bases at J, leaving 4 bases unmatched. Germline CDR1 reads ENHRY; CDR2 reads SYGVKD. CDR3 amino acids: CAISEPGQGVETQYF. Here the CDR3 DNA reads TGTGCCATCAGTGAGCCGGGACAGGGGGTCGAGACCCAGTACTTC.

The J gene is TRBJ2-2, the V gene TRBV6-5; 10 bases map to TRBD2. Germline assignment: CDR1 MNHEY and CDR2 SVGAGI. The CDR3 sequence is 14 residues long. J lost 3 bases, V lost 5 bases, and 0 bases had no gene match. CDR3 protein: CASSSGGDTGELFF. The CDR3 DNA reads TGTGCCAGCAGTAGCGGGGGGGACACCGGGGAGCTGTTTTTT.

The chain joins TRBV7-3 to TRBJ2-1; possible D gene TRBD1, 6 bases. The CDR3 extends over 13 amino acids. Germline loops: CDR1 SGHTA, CDR2 FQGTGA. V was trimmed by 4 bases and J by 8 bases, leaving 12 bases between them. CDR3 coding DNA: TGTGCCAGCAGCTACAGGGCTTCGGATGAGCAGTTCTTC. Residues: CASSYRASDEQFF.

This clone is a singleton in its sample. This chain links TRBV5-5 with TRBJ2-3; TRBD2 matches at 7 bases. Trimming removed 9 bases from V and 5 bases from J; junction bases left unmatched: 6. Germline-derived CDR1 and CDR2 are SGHKS and YYEKEE (reference sequence). The CDR3 covers 12 residues. CDR3 bases: TGTGCCACCGCGGGGGAGGGAGATACGCAGTATTTT. Encoded protein: CATAGEGDTQYF. Complete variable domain (other parts from reference TRBV5-5 and TRBJ2-3): DAGVTQSPTHLIKTRGQQVTLRCSPISGHKSVSWYQQVLGQGPQFIFQYYEKEERGRGNFPDRFSARQFPNYSSELNVNALLLGDSALYLCATAGEGDTQYFGPGTRLTVL.

The DNA of the CDR3 is TGTGCCAACCAGGAGACAGGGGGCACTGAAGCTTTCTTT. This codes for CANQETGGTEAFF. The genes are TRBV7-9 and TRBJ1-1, with 9 bases aligning to TRBD1. Germline CDR1 reads SEHNR; CDR2 reads FQNEAQ (reference sequence). The CDR3 spans 13 residues. J lost 4 bases, V lost 10 bases, and 7 bases had no gene match.

This chain connects TRBV12-5 to TRBJ2-7, with a weak D call TRBD1 (6 bases). The germline V and J ends were trimmed by 4 bases and 7 bases, with 14 bases remaining between them. Germline V CDR1 and CDR2: LGHNT, FRNRAP. The CDR3 covers 13 residues. The CDR3 here is CASGSPGAMEQYF. The CDR3 nucleotides read TGTGCTAGTGGTTCCCCAGGGGCGATGGAGCAGTACTTC.

The V gene is TRBV4-1, the J gene TRBJ2-3, with D possibly TRBD2 on 6 matching bases. Germline loops: CDR1 MGHRA, CDR2 YSYEKL. V gave up 4 bases and J gave up 6 bases, with 14 bases separating them. The CDR3 has 14 amino acids. The CDR3 sequence: CASSPPPLADTQYF. CDR3 nucleotide sequence: TGCGCCAGCAGCCCTCCCCCCCTAGCGGATACGCAGTATTTT.

Here the CDR3 reads CASSLGAGTSFGGDTQYF. In DNA form, the CDR3 reads TGCGCCAGCAGCTTGGGAGCCGGGACTAGCTTTGGTGGGGATACGCAGTATTTT. The chain is built from TRBV5-1 and TRBJ2-3; 9 positions agree with TRBD2. Looked up from germline, CDR1 is SGHRS and CDR2 is YFSETQ. This CDR3 has 18 residues. V trimming: 0 bases; J trimming: 6 bases; junction bases outside the gene matches: 14. Combining the CDR3 with reference TRBV5-1 and TRBJ2-3 gives the whole variable domain KAGVTQTPRYLIKTRGQQVTLSCSPISGHRSVSWYQQTPGQGLQFLFEYFSETQRNKGNFPGRFSGRQFSNSRSEMNVSTLELGDSALYLCASSLGAGTSFGGDTQYFGPGTRLTVL.

This clone was seen only a few times. This sequence joins TRBV2 and TRBJ1-2; 12 positions agree with TRBD1. There are 15 residues in the CDR3. Germline assignment: CDR1 SNHLY and CDR2 FYNNEI. Trimming at V came to 8 bases and at J to 8 bases, leaving 12 bases not matched to a gene. CDR3 amino acids: CASQRNTGTGGGYTF. CDR3 nucleotide sequence: TGTGCCAGCCAAAGAAACACCGGGACAGGGGGCGGCTACACCTTC.

This chain uses TRBV6-5 with TRBJ2-3; D is unresolved. There are 14 residues in the CDR3. Trimming shortened V by 6 bases and J by 3 bases, and 13 bases separated the two germline ends. CDR1 and CDR2 from the germline V gene are MNHEY and SVGAGI. The CDR3 reads CASSATAKTDTQYF. The CDR3 nucleotides read TGTGCCAGCAGCGCTACCGCTAAGACAGATACGCAGTATTTT.

The chain uses TRBV24-1 and TRBJ1-5; D is uncertain. Looked up from germline, CDR1 is KGHDR and CDR2 is SFDVKD. Deletions cut 2 bases from V and 5 bases from J, with 15 bases between. This CDR3 has 16 amino acids. The DNA for the CDR3 is TGTGCCACCAGTGATTCCGACGGGGAGACTTATCAGCCCCAGCATTTT. It encodes CATSDSDGETYQPQHF.

CDR3 in DNA: TGCGCCAGCAGCTTGGTCTTCCAAGAGACCCAGTACTTC. This gives the protein CASSLVFQETQYF. The chain combines TRBV5-1 with TRBJ2-5; D is unresolved. This CDR3 is 13 amino acids long. V dropped 0 bases and J dropped 1 base, with 4 bases sitting between them. CDR1 and CDR2 from the germline V gene are SGHRS and YFSETQ. Supplemented by reference TRBV5-1 and TRBJ2-5, the full variable domain reads KAGVTQTPRYLIKTRGQQVTLSCSPISGHRSVSWYQQTPGQGLQFLFEYFSETQRNKGNFPGRFSGRQFSNSRSEMNVSTLELGDSALYLCASSLVFQETQYFGPGTRLLVL.

The rearrangement uses TRBV29-1 and TRBJ1-2, with 9 bases fitting TRBD1. V shed 6 bases and J 4 bases; nucleotides not matched to a gene: 6. The CDR3 loop spans 13 amino acids. CDR1 is SQVTM and CDR2 is ANQGSEA in the germline V gene. The CDR3 spells CSVTPGQGYGYTF. CDR3 nucleotide sequence: TGCAGCGTGACCCCGGGACAGGGCTATGGCTACACCTTC.

The chain combines TRBV5-4 with TRBJ2-2, with D tentatively TRBD2 (6 bases). Germline V CDR1 and CDR2: SGHNT, YYREEE (reference sequence). V dropped 3 bases and J dropped 1 base, with 16 bases sitting between them. The CDR3 spans 17 residues. Written as DNA, the CDR3 is TGTGCCAGCAGCTCGGAGGGTTGGAGGAGGAACACCGGGGAGCTGTTTTTT. This gives the protein CASSSEGWRRNTGELFF.

This clone has only one observation. The rearrangement joins TRBV18 to TRBJ1-3; 7 nucleotides line up with TRBD1. V trimming: 3 bases; J trimming: 4 bases; junction bases outside the gene matches: 6. CDR3 length: 15 residues. The germline CDR1 and CDR2 sequences are KGHSH and LQKENI. The CDR3 spells CASSPPTGNGNTIYF. The CDR3 nucleotides are TGTGCCAGCTCACCCCCGACAGGGAACGGAAACACCATATATTTT. The whole variable domain, remainder taken from reference TRBV18 and TRBJ1-3, is NAGVMQNPRHLVRRRGQEARLRCSPMKGHSHVYWYRQLPEEGLKFMVYLQKENIIDESGMPKERFSAEFPKEGPSILRIQQVVRGDSAAYFCASSPPTGNGNTIYFGEGSWLTVV.

This clone appeared once. The chain joins TRBV5-1 to TRBJ2-3; TRBD2 matches 8 bases. Trimming cost V 4 bases and J 2 bases; bases outside gene matches: 3. CDR1 is SGHRS and CDR2 is YFSETQ in the germline V gene. This CDR3 is built from 14 residues. CDR3 sequence reads: CASSGGGPTDTQYF. CDR3 coding DNA: TGCGCCAGCAGCGGCGGGGGGCCCACAGATACGCAGTATTTT.

J is TRBJ1-4 and V is TRBV29-1; D is ambiguous. The ends were cut back, 2 bases at V and 13 bases at J, with 11 bases in the middle. Germline V gene lookup returns CDR1 SQVTM and CDR2 ANQGSEA. The CDR3 extends over 11 amino acids. CDR3 in DNA: TGCAGCGTTGAAAGAGGGCTCAGACTGTTTTTT. This sequence encodes CSVERGLRLFF.

This clone was recorded only once. The genes are TRBV25-1 and TRBJ1-1; D gene unclear. The CDR3 consists of 15 residues. Germline lookup yields CDR1 MGHDK and CDR2 SYGVNS. The V end was cut by 5 bases, the J end by 5 bases, with 18 bases between. The CDR3 is CASSSAPQGGTEAFF. CDR3 bases: TGTGCCAGCAGTTCCGCCCCCCAAGGAGGGACTGAAGCTTTCTTT.

V gene TRBV7-2 combines with J gene TRBJ2-2; 14 positions match TRBD2. This CDR3 spans 17 amino acids. V lost 1 base and J lost 7; bases outside the gene matches: 5. From germline, CDR1 is SGHTA and CDR2 FQGNSA. The CDR3 sequence: CASSLGRTSGGFGELFF. CDR3 coding DNA: TGTGCCAGCAGCTTAGGGAGGACTAGCGGGGGGTTCGGGGAGCTGTTTTTT.

The V gene is TRBV11-3, the J gene TRBJ2-3; 10 bases fit TRBD2. V dropped 2 bases and J dropped 6; count of bases not matched to a gene: 5. CDR3 length: 15 amino acids. Germline CDR1 and CDR2: SGHNT and YENEEA. Written as DNA, the CDR3 is TGTGCCAGCAGCTTAAGCGGGGGGGCCCGGGATACGCAGTATTTT. Its protein is CASSLSGGARDTQYF.

This clone came up a few times. This chain connects TRBV6-5 to TRBJ2-7; TRBD1 agrees at 10 bases. J was trimmed by 2 bases and V by 10 bases; bases with no gene match: 8. CDR1 and CDR2 from the germline V gene are MNHEY and SVGAGI. There are 14 residues in the CDR3. The CDR3 DNA is TGTGCCACCGCCCGGGACAGGGGTGCCTACGAGCAGTACTTC. Translation gives CATARDRGAYEQYF.

The chain has TRBV10-1 and TRBJ2-5, with 9 positions matching TRBD2. The V segment lost 5 bases and the J segment 5 bases; nucleotides outside the gene matches: 12. The V gene's germline CDR1 is WNHNN and CDR2 SYGVQD (reference sequence). The CDR3 loop spans 16 amino acids. The CDR3 is CASSYSSGLASETQYF. The CDR3 DNA is TGCGCCAGCAGTTACTCGTCGGGACTAGCATCGGAGACCCAGTACTTC.

Turning to this clone: Possible read error: a much larger clone is one base away. The V gene is TRBV3-1 (or the pseudogene TRBV3-2), the J gene TRBJ2-7; 7 bases are a match to TRBD1. J was trimmed by 2 bases and V by 5 bases; bases with no gene match: 0. CDR3 length: 12 residues. The germline V gene encodes CDR1 LGHDT and CDR2 YNNKEL (reference sequence). This CDR3 is CASSDRAYEQYF. CDR3 nucleotide sequence: TGTGCCAGCAGCGACAGGGCCTACGAGCAGTACTTC.

This clone was detected only a few times. V gene TRBV6-1 combines with J gene TRBJ2-5; D gene uncertain. The CDR3 extends over 13 amino acids. Germline CDR1 is MNHNS and CDR2 is SASEGT. Trimming pared 0 bases from V and 6 bases from J, leaving 8 bases between. CDR3: CASSEALGQTQYF. CDR3 DNA sequence: TGTGCCAGCAGTGAAGCGCTTGGGCAGACCCAGTACTTC.

The genes are TRBV10-3 and TRBJ1-1; D is perhaps TRBD1 (5 bases). Germline V gene lookup returns CDR1 ENHRY and CDR2 SYGVKD. With 10 bases removed from V and 5 bases from J, the gap between germline ends came to 11 bases. The length of the CDR3 is 11 residues. This CDR3 reads CATGLATEAFF. In DNA form, the CDR3 reads TGTGCCACAGGGTTGGCGACTGAAGCTTTCTTT.

The J gene is TRBJ1-5, the V gene TRBV19; D perhaps matches TRBD1 (6 bases). CDR1 is LNHDA and CDR2 is SQIVND in the germline V gene (reference sequence). The CDR3 is 13 amino acids. Deletions cut 4 bases from V and 7 bases from J, with 11 bases between. The CDR3 DNA is TGTGCCAGTAGTAAGGGGGGGCAGCAGCCCCAGCATTTT. Amino acids: CASSKGGQQPQHF.